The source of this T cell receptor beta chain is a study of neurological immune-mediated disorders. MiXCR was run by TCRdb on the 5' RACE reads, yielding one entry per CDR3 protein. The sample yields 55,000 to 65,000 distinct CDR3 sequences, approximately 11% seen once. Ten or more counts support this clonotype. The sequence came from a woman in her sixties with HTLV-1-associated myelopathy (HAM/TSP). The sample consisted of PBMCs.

The DNA for the CDR3 is TGTGCCAGCAGCTTGCATCGTAATGAGCAGTTCTTC. Its protein product is CASSLHRNEQFF. The chain carries TRBV7-2 and TRBJ2-1; D unclear. V lost 3 bases and J 7 bases, leaving 7 bases between the germline ends. Germline V gene data show CDR1 as SGHTA and CDR2 as FQGNSA. The CDR3 runs 12 residues. Drawing the rest from reference TRBV7-2 and TRBJ2-1, the complete variable domain is GAGVSQSPSNKVTEKGKDVELRCDPISGHTALYWYRQSLGQGLEFLIYFQGNSAPDKSGLPSDRFSAERTGGSVSTLTIQRTQQEDSAVYLCASSLHRNEQFFGPGTRLTVL.